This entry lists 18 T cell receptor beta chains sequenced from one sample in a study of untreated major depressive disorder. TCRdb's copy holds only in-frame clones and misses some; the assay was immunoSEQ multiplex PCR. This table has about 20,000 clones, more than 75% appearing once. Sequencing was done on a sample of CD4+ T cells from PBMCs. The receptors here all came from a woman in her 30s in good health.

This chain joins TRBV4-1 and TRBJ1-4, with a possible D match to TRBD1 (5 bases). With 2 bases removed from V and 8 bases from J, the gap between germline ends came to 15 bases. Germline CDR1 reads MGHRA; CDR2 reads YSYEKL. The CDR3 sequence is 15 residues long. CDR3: CASSQQDTGREKLFF. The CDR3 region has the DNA TGCGCCAGCAGCCAACAGGACACCGGAAGGGAAAAACTGTTTTTT.

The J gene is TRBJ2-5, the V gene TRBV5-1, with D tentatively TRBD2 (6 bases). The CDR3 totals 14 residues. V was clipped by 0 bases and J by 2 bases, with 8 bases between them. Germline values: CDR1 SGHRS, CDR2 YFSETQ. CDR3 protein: CASSLVGGQETQYF. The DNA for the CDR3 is TGCGCCAGCAGCTTGGTGGGGGGTCAAGAGACCCAGTACTTC.

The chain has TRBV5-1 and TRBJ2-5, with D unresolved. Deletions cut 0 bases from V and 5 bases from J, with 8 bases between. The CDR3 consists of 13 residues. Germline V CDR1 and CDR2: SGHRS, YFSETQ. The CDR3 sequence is CASSLGAQETQYF. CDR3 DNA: TGCGCCAGCAGCTTGGGGGCTCAGGAGACCCAGTACTTC.

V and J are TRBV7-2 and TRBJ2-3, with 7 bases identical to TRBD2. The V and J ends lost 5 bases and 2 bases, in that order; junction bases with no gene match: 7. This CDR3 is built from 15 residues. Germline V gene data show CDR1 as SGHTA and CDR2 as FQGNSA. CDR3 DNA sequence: TGTGCCAGCAGCCGATTAGCGGGTTTCACAGATACGCAGTATTTT. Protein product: CASSRLAGFTDTQYF.

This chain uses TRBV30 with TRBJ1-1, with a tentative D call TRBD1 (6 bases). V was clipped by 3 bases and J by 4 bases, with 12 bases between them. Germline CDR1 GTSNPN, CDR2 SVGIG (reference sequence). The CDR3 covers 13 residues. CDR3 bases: TGTGCCTGGAGAGGGGGGGGAAGCACTGAAGCTTTCTTT. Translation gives CAWRGGGSTEAFF. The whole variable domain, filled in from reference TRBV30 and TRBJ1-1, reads SQTIHQWPATLVQPVGSPLSLECTVEGTSNPNLYWYRQAAGRGLQLLFYSVGIGQISSEVPQNLSASRPQDRQFILSSKKLLLSDSGFYLCAWRGGGSTEAFFGQGTRLTVV.

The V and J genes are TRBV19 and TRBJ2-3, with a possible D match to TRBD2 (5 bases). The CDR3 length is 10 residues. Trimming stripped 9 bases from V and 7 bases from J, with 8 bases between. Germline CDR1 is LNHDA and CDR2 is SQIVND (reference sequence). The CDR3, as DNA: TGTGCCAGCGGGATCCATACGCAGTATTTT. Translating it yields CASGIHTQYF.

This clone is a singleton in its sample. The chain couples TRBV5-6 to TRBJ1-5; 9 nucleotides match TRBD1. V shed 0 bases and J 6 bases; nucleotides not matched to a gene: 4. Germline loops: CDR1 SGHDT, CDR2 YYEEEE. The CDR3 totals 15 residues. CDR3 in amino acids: CASSLGDRESQPQHF. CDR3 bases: TGTGCCAGCAGCTTGGGGGACAGGGAGAGTCAGCCCCAGCATTTT.

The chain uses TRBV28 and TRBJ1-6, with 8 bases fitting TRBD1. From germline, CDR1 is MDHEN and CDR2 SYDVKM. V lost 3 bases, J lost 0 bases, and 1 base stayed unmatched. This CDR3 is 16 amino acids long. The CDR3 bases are TGTGCCAGCAGTTTTGGACAGGGCTCCTATAATTCACCCCTCCACTTT. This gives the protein CASSFGQGSYNSPLHF.

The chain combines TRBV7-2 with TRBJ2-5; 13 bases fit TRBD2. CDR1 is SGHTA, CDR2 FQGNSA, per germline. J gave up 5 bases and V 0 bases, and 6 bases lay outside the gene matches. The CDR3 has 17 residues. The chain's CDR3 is CASSLAGLAGLGETQYF. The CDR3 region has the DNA TGTGCCAGCAGCTTAGCGGGACTAGCGGGGTTAGGGGAGACCCAGTACTTC.

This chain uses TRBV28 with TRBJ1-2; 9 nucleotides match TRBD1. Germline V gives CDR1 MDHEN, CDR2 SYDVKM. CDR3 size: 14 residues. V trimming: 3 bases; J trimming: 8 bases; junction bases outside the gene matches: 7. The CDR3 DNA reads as TGTGCCAGCAGTTTCCGGGACAGGGTGTTCGGCTACACCTTC. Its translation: CASSFRDRVFGYTF.

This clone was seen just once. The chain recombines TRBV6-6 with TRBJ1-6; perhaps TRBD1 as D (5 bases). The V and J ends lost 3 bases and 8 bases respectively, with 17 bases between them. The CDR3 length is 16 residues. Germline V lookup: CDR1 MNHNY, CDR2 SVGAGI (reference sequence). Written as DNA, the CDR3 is TGTGCCAGCAGTTATGTACCAGGGAATCACTATTCACCCCTCCACTTT. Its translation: CASSYVPGNHYSPLHF.

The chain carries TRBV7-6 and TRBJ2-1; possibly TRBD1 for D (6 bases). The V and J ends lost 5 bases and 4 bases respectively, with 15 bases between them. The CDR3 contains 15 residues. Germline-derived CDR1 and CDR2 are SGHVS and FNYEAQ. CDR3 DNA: TGTGCCAGCAGCGGTCCCAGGGGCAGATACAATGAGCAGTTCTTC. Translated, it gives CASSGPRGRYNEQFF. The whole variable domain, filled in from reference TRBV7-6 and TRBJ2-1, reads GAGVSQSPRYKVTKRGQDVALRCDPISGHVSLYWYRQALGQGPEFLTYFNYEAQQDKSGLPNDRFSAERPEGSISTLTIQRTEQRDSAMYRCASSGPRGRYNEQFFGPGTRLTVL.

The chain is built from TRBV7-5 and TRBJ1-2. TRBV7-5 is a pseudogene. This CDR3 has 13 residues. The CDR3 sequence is CARAGGPNYGYTF. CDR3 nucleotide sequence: TGTGCCAGAGCTGGGGGGCCTAACTATGGCTACACCTTC.

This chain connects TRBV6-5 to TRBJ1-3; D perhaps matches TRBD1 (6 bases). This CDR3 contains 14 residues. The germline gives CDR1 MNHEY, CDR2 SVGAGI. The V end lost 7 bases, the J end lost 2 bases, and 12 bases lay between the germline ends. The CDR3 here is CASNPTGAGNTIYF. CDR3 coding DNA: TGTGCCAGCAACCCGACAGGAGCTGGAAACACCATATATTTT.

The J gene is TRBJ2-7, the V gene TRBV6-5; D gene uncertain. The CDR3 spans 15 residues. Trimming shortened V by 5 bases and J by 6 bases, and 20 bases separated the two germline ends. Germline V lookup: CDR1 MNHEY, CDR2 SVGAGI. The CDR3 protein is CASSRGSRKGGEQYF. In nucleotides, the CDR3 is TGTGCCAGCAGTCGTGGCAGCCGGAAGGGTGGCGAGCAGTACTTC.

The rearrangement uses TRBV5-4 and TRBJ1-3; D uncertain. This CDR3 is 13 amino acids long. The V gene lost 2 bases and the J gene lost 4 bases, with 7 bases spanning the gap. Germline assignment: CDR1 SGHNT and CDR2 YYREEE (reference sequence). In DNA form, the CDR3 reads TGTGCCAGCAGCTTAACACAGGGAAACACCATATATTTT. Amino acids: CASSLTQGNTIYF.

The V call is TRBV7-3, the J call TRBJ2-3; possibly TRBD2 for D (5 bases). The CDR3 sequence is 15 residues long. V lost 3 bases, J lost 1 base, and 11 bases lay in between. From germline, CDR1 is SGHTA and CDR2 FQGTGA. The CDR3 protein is CASSFTSGGTDTQYF. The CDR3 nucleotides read TGTGCCAGCAGCTTCACTAGTGGTGGCACAGATACGCAGTATTTT.

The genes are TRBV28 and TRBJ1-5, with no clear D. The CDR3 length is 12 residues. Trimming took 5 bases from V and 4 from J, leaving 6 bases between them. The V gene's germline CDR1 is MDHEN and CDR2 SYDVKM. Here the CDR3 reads CASSTGNQPQHF. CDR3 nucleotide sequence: TGTGCCAGCAGTACGGGGAATCAGCCCCAGCATTTT.